This TCR beta chain was sequenced during a study of T cells in Graves' hyperthyroidism and ophthalmopathy. The wider study: Staff took peripheral blood when the initial diagnosis was made, before any treatment began.

As to this clonotype: Being one base from a much bigger clone, this may be a read error.

The germline CDR1 and CDR2 sequences are SGHNT and YENEEA. There are 13 residues in the CDR3. Exclusion followed for patients with uncontrolled infection, other autoimmune disease, pregnancy or lactation. RNA transcripts provided the source from which TCR beta CDR3 regions were amplified. When the TCR CDR3 underwent first-round RT-PCR, the HTBI primer set was used. TCRdb re-called the multiplex PCR reads with MiXCR, one entry per CDR3 protein. The data hold 550,000 to 600,000 distinct CDR3 sequences, with 16% observed a single time. Sequenced: blood. This TCR derives from a woman in her late teens or twenties with Graves' hyperthyroidism. The V and J genes are TRBV11-3 and TRBJ1-1, with TRBD1 as a possible D gene (6 bases). The CDR3 is CASSSGENPEAFF. The CDR3 DNA reads TGTGCCAGCAGTTCAGGGGAGAACCCTGAAGCTTTCTTT.